These 7 T cell receptor beta chains originate from one sample sequenced in a study of blood T cell repertoires in COVID-19. Using immunoSEQ multiplex PCR, the repertoire was profiled, and TCRdb retains in-frame clones only, with some absent. The table shows hundreds of thousands of clones, with about 87% occurring only once. Sequencing used PBMCs or T cells enriched from blood (not recorded which). The receptor set was obtained from a woman between 50 and 59 years old who had recovered from COVID-19.

A single count supports this clone. Germline is not matched at one junction end, which may reflect a read error. The rearrangement uses TRBV5-4 and TRBJ1-1; possible D gene TRBD1, 5 bases. CDR1 and CDR2 from the germline V gene are SGHNT and YYREEE (reference sequence). This CDR3 has 14 residues. The CDR3 loop is CTSSLVQENTEAFF. CDR3 coding DNA: TGTACCAGCAGCTTAGTACAGGAGAACACTGAAGCTTTCTTT.

This chain joins TRBV28 and TRBJ1-5; 7 bases fit TRBD1. Trimming cost V 5 bases and J 6 bases; bases outside gene matches: 13. The germline V gene has CDR1 MDHEN and CDR2 SYDVKM. The CDR3 is made up of 16 amino acids. CDR3 bases: TGTGCCAGCAGTCCCACCTTCGGGACAGTAAGTCAGCCCCAGCATTTT. It encodes CASSPTFGTVSQPQHF.

The CDR3 protein is CASTYVNSPLHF. The DNA for the CDR3 is TGTGCCAGCACCTATGTGAATTCACCCCTCCACTTT. The J gene is TRBJ1-6, the V gene TRBV12-3 or TRBV12-4; D is ambiguous. V lost 7 bases and J 7 bases, leaving 8 bases between the germline ends. CDR3 size: 12 residues.

This clone was detected a few times. This sequence joins TRBV28 and TRBJ1-3; D is unclear. Trimming stripped 6 bases from V and 0 bases from J, with 9 bases between. The CDR3 consists of 14 residues. Germline-derived CDR1 and CDR2 are MDHEN and SYDVKM. CDR3 protein: CASSIGASGNTIYF. DNA for the CDR3: TGTGCCAGCAGCATAGGAGCCTCTGGAAACACCATATATTTT.

The chain employs TRBV9 and TRBJ2-2; a weak D match, TRBD1 (5 bases). The ends were cut back, 0 bases at V and 5 bases at J, with 5 bases in the middle. CDR1 SGDLS and CDR2 YYNGEE come from the germline V gene. This CDR3 spans 13 amino acids. As DNA, the CDR3 is TGTGCCAGCAGCGTAGAGGGGACCGGGGAGCTGTTTTTT. As protein: CASSVEGTGELFF.

This sequence joins TRBV19 and TRBJ2-1; no firm D call. The CDR3 consists of 16 residues. Per germline, CDR1 LNHDA and CDR2 SQIVND (reference sequence). Trimming took 5 bases from V and 4 from J, leaving 18 bases between them. CDR3 in amino acids: CASSPLGRRNYNEQFF. CDR3 sequence (DNA): TGTGCCAGTAGTCCCCTGGGCAGGCGAAATTACAATGAGCAGTTCTTC.

The chain employs TRBV2 and TRBJ2-7; weak D call: TRBD2 (6 bases). With 4 bases removed from V and 7 bases from J, the gap between germline ends came to 8 bases. Germline-derived CDR1 and CDR2 are SNHLY and FYNNEI. The CDR3 runs 11 residues. In DNA, the CDR3 is TGTGCCAGCAGTGCACTAGCTGAGCAGTACTTC. Protein sequence: CASSALAEQYF.